Below are 20 T cell receptor beta chains sequenced from a single sample in a study of tumor and adjacent non-tumor tissue in lung cancer. RNA was extracted from bulk tissue without any cell sorting. A modified ARM-PCR protocol with three rounds of nested PCR amplified TCRbeta. TCRdb re-derived calls from the multiplex PCR reads in MiXCR, one entry per CDR3 protein. The sample carries 75,000 to 80,000 distinct CDR3 sequences, roughly 76% recorded once. The source material was lung tumor tissue. Source of these receptors: a woman aged 50 to 60 with non-small cell lung cancer.

The chain joins TRBV6-1 to TRBJ2-3; 7 positions agree with TRBD1. The DNA end is more similar to TRBJ1-5, so the J call may be wrong. CDR1 is MNHNS and CDR2 is SASEGT in the germline V gene. The CDR3 loop spans 15 amino acids. The chain's CDR3 is CASSRNRDSTDTQHF. The CDR3 bases are TGTGCCAGCAGTAGGAACCGGGACAGCACAGATACGCAGCATTTT.

A word on this clonotype: An end of the junction differs from the germline gene, which may be a read error. J is TRBJ1-5 and V is TRBV4-1; D gene uncertain. Germline assignment: CDR1 MGHRA and CDR2 YSYEKL. There are 15 residues in the CDR3. The CDR3 is CTSSQDPTSNQPQHF. The CDR3 DNA is TGCACCAGCAGCCAGGACCCGACAAGCAATCAGCCCCAGCACTTT.

On this clonotype itself: The conserved phenylalanine or tryptophan is not found at the CDR3 terminus, so this likely reflects a read error. The V and J genes are TRBV4-1 and TRBJ2-3, with 7 bases aligning to TRBD2. Looked up from germline, CDR1 is MGHRA and CDR2 is YSYEKL. CDR3 length: 17 residues. The CDR3 spells CASSREPSSGSTDAQYL. The CDR3 coding sequence is TGCGCCAGCAGCCGAGAACCTTCTAGCGGAAGCACAGATGCGCAGTATTTG.

With respect to this clonotype: A junction end diverges from the germline sequence, so it may reflect a read error. This sequence joins TRBV6-2 or TRBV6-3 and TRBJ2-1, with 9 bases fitting TRBD2. This CDR3 contains 16 residues. The germline V gene encodes CDR1 MNHEY and CDR2 SVGEGT. The CDR3: CASSFSGRLAYSEQFF. The CDR3 DNA reads as TGTGCCAGCAGTTTTAGCGGGAGACTCGCCTACAGTGAGCAGTTCTTC.

Worth noting for this clonotype: A read error may explain this, as a much larger clone is one base away. The rearrangement links TRBV28 to TRBJ2-7, with D possibly matching TRBD1 (8 bases). This CDR3 comprises 14 residues. V lost 7 bases to trimming and J lost 7 bases, with 20 bases between them. Germline lookup yields CDR1 MDHEN and CDR2 SYDVKM. CDR3 sequence reads: CASKAGQDTSEQYF. Here the CDR3 DNA reads TGTGCCAGCAAAGCGGGACAGGACACTTCGGAGCAGTACTTC.

Comments on this clonotype: Germline and junction disagree at one end, which may indicate a read error. CDR3 in amino acids: CNARGAGVQGELFF. CDR3 coding DNA: TGCAATGCTAGAGGGGCGGGAGTCCAGGGGGAGCTGTTTTTT. The chain joins TRBV20-1 to TRBJ2-2; TRBD2 matches 7 bases. From germline, CDR1 is DFQATT and CDR2 SNEGSKA (reference sequence). The CDR3 sequence is 14 residues long.

To note about this clonotype: One end of the junction does not line up with germline, which may come from a read error. The chain has TRBV28 and TRBJ1-5; D uncertain. The germline gives CDR1 MDHEN, CDR2 SYDVKM. The CDR3 has 16 residues. For the CDR3, the DNA is TGTGCCAGCAGTCCCTCGTCGGGTGGAAGCAAACAGCCTCAGCATTTT. This codes for CASSPSSGGSKQPQHF.

A remark on this clonotype: Because it lacks the conserved phenylalanine or tryptophan at the end, this CDR3 is likely a read error. This sequence joins TRBV11-2 and TRBJ2-3; D unresolved. Between the trimmed V and J ends, which lost 10 bases and 4 bases, there was a span of 15 bases. There are 13 residues in the CDR3. From germline, CDR1 is SGHAT and CDR2 FQNNGV. The CDR3 spells CANSLGGADTQYV. The CDR3 DNA reads as TGTGCCAATAGCTTAGGTGGGGCAGATACGCAGTATGTT.

In the case of this clonotype: At one end the junction does not follow the germline gene, possibly because of a read error. The chain links TRBV29-1 to TRBJ2-7, with TRBD2 as a possible D gene (5 bases). In germline, CDR1 is SQVTM, CDR2 ANQGSEA. This CDR3 comprises 13 residues. CDR3 sequence (DNA): TGCAGCGTTAGGACTGGCGGATATTACGAGCAGTATTTC. Translated: CSVRTGGYYEQYF.

About this clonotype: A read error is likely, as this CDR3 ends without the conserved phenylalanine or tryptophan. The chain uses TRBV11-2 and TRBJ2-1; 9 positions agree with TRBD2. Looked up from germline, CDR1 is SGHAT and CDR2 is FQNNGV. The CDR3 is made up of 15 amino acids. CDR3 DNA: TGTGTCAGCAGCCGGGGACTAGCTATGAGCAATGAGCAGTTCTTA. Amino acids: CVSSRGLAMSNEQFL.

A word on this clonotype: This may arise from a read error, as a much more abundant clone is one base away. The genes are TRBV14 and TRBJ1-2; possible D gene TRBD1, 5 bases. The CDR3 runs to 14 residues. Germline V gene data show CDR1 as SGHDN and CDR2 as FVKESK. The CDR3 region has the DNA TGTGCCAACAGCCAAGATGGGGGACCAGAGGGCTACACCTTC. Its translation is CANSQDGGPEGYTF. Drawing the rest from reference TRBV14 and TRBJ1-2, the complete variable domain is EAGVTQFPSHSVIEKGQTVTLRCDPISGHDNLYWYRRVMGKEIKFLLHFVKESKQDESGMPNNRFLAERTGGTYSTLKVQPAELEDSGVYFCANSQDGGPEGYTFGSGTRLTVV.

With respect to this clonotype: The junction does not match germline at one end; this may be a read error. The chain carries TRBV11-3 and TRBJ2-3; no definite D call. The length of the CDR3 is 14 residues. CDR1 and CDR2 from the germline V gene are SGHNT and YENEEA. The CDR3 spells CVSSLVPGTDTQYF. The CDR3 coding sequence is TGTGTCAGCAGCTTAGTTCCCGGCACAGATACGCAGTATTTT.

In its sample, this clonotype was seen once. This chain links TRBV11-2 with TRBJ1-2; D remains ambiguous. The CDR3 is 12 amino acids. V was shortened by 5 bases and J by 6 bases, with 10 bases between the two germline ends. Germline V gene data show CDR1 as SGHAT and CDR2 as FQNNGV. CDR3 amino acids: CASSLRDHGYTF. CDR3 nucleotides: TGTGCCAGCAGCCTCAGAGACCATGGCTACACCTTC.

This chain uses TRBV6-5 with TRBJ2-3, with D tentatively TRBD1 or TRBD2 (6 bases each). Germline-derived CDR1 and CDR2 are MNHEY and SVGAGI. V shed 10 bases and J shed 5 bases, with 13 bases lying between them. This CDR3 is built from 12 residues. CDR3 coding DNA: TGTGCCAACGGGGGCCTCAGAGATACGCAGTATTTT. Translated, it gives CANGGLRDTQYF.

This chain links TRBV7-9 with TRBJ2-7; possibly TRBD2 for D (6 bases). CDR3 length: 15 amino acids. CDR1 is SEHNR, CDR2 FQNEAQ, per germline (reference sequence). V gave up 5 bases and J gave up 0 bases, with 14 bases separating them. In DNA, the CDR3 is TGTGCCAGCAGCCTCATCCTAGCGAACTCCTACGAGCAGTACTTC. The encoded protein is CASSLILANSYEQYF. Full variable domain (outside the CDR3, taken from reference TRBV7-9 and TRBJ2-7): DTGVSQNPRHKITKRGQNVTFRCDPISEHNRLYWYRQTLGQGPEFLTYFQNEAQLEKSRLLSDRFSAERPKGSFSTLEIQRTEQGDSAMYLCASSLILANSYEQYFGPGTRLTVT.

In the case of this clonotype: Without the conserved terminal phenylalanine or tryptophan, this CDR3 likely stems from a read error. The CDR3 loop reads CSVRRDTSYEQYI. The CDR3 bases are TGCAGCGTGCGGCGGGATACTTCCTACGAGCAGTACATC. This chain uses TRBV29-1 with TRBJ2-7, with a weak D call TRBD2 (6 bases). The CDR3 is made up of 13 amino acids. V dropped 6 bases and J dropped 1 base, with 13 bases sitting between them. Per the germline V gene, CDR1 is SQVTM and CDR2 is ANQGSEA.

As concerns this clonotype: One end of the junction fails to match germline, which may point to a read error. The J gene is TRBJ1-1, the V gene TRBV29-1; D ambiguous. The CDR3 runs to 13 residues. Per germline, CDR1 SQVTM and CDR2 ANQGSEA. CDR3 sequence (DNA): TGCAGCGTTCTACAGCAGCTGAAGACTGAAGCTTTCTTT. It yields the protein CSVLQQLKTEAFF.

Of note for this clonotype: One end of the junction is discordant with germline, which a read error may explain. CDR3 loop: CSTRHAKRLAGRSDTQYF. The CDR3 nucleotides read TGCAGTACTAGACATGCGAAACGACTAGCGGGAAGATCAGATACGCAGTATTTT. The chain employs TRBV20-1 and TRBJ2-3; 11 bases agree with TRBD2. Germline V lookup: CDR1 DFQATT, CDR2 SNEGSKA (reference sequence). This CDR3 region has 18 residues.

This clonotype was seen once. Here the CDR3 omits its conserved ending phenylalanine or tryptophan, so a read error is the likely source. This chain connects TRBV11-2 to TRBJ1-2; D call uncertain. CDR1 and CDR2 (germline): SGHAT, FQNNGV. The CDR3 totals 12 residues. CDR3 loop: CASTFTDYDYTL. CDR3 in DNA: TGTGCCAGCACCTTCACAGACTATGACTACACCTTA.

The CDR3 region is CASSLVPGQGLEKLFF. In DNA form, the CDR3 reads TGTGCCAGCAGCCTCGTTCCGGGACAGGGCTTGGAAAAACTGTTTTTT. The rearrangement links TRBV4-2 to TRBJ1-4, with 9 bases that match TRBD1. The length of the CDR3 is 16 residues. Germline V CDR1 and CDR2: LGHNA, YNFKEQ. V dropped 4 bases and J dropped 8; count of bases not matched to a gene: 11.